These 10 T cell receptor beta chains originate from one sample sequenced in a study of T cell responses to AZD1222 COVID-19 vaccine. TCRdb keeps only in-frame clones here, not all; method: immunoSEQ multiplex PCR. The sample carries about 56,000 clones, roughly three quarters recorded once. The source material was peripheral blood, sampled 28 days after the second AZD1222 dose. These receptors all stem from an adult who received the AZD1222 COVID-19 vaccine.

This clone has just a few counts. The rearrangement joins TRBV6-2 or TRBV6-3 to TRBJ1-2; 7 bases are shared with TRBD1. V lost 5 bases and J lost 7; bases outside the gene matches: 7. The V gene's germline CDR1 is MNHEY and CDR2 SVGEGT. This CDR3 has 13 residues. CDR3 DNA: TGTGCCAGCAGTCCCGGGACAGCCTTTGGCTACACCTTC. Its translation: CASSPGTAFGYTF.

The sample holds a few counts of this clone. The CDR3 loop reads CASSPGGYGYTF. The DNA of the CDR3 is TGTGCCAGCAGCCCCGGAGGCTATGGCTACACCTTC. The V call is TRBV7-9, the J call TRBJ1-2; unclear D gene. Trimming left V 5 bases short and J 4 bases short, with 8 bases between. Germline CDR1 reads SEHNR; CDR2 reads FQNEAQ (reference sequence). The CDR3 contains 12 residues. The full variable domain, its missing parts supplied by reference TRBV7-9 and TRBJ1-2, is DTGVSQNPRHKITKRGQNVTFRCDPISEHNRLYWYRQTLGQGPEFLTYFQNEAQLEKSRLLSDRFSAERPKGSFSTLEIQRTEQGDSAMYLCASSPGGYGYTFGSGTRLTVV.

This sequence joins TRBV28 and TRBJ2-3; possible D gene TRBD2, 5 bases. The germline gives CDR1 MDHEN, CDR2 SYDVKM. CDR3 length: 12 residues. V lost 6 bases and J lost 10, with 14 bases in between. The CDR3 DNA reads TGTGCCAGCAGCCTGAGGAGGAGTTCGCAGTATTTT. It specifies CASSLRRSSQYF.

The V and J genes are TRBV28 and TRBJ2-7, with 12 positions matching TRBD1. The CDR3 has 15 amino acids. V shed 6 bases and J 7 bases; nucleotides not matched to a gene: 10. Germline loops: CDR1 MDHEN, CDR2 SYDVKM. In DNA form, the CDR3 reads TGTGCCAGCAGCTCCTCGGGACAGGGGGCGAAGGAGCAGTACTTC. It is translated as CASSSSGQGAKEQYF.

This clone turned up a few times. The CDR3: CASSPTAPLNTEAFF. CDR3 nucleotides: TGTGCCAGCAGCCCCACGGCCCCCCTGAACACTGAAGCTTTCTTT. The chain recombines TRBV11-3 with TRBJ1-1; D ambiguous. V lost 5 bases, J lost 0 bases, and 13 bases lay in between. CDR1 and CDR2 from the germline V gene are SGHNT and YENEEA. This CDR3 contains 15 residues.

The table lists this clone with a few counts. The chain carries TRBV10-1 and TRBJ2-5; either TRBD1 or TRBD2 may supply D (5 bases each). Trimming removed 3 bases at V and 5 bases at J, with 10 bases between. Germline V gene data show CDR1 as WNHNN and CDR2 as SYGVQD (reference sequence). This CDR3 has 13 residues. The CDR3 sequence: CASSDGGMETQYF. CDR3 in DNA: TGCGCCAGCAGTGATGGGGGAATGGAGACCCAGTACTTC.

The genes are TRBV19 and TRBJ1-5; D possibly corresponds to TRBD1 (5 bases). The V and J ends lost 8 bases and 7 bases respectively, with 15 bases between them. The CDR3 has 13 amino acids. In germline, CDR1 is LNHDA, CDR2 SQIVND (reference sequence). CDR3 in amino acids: CASQLGAKQPQHF. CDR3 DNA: TGTGCCAGTCAGCTCGGGGCCAAGCAGCCCCAGCATTTT.

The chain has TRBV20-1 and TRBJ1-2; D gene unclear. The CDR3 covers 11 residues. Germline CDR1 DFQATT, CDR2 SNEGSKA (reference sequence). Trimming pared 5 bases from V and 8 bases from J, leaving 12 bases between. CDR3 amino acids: CSAPGGNGYTF. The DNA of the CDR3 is TGCAGTGCTCCCGGAGGGAACGGCTACACCTTC.

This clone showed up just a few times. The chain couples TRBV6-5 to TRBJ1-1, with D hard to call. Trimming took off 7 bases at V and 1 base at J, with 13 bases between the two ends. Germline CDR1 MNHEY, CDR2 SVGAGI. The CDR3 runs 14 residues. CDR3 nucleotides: TGTGCCAGCAAAGACATGTCTCGGAACACTGAAGCTTTCTTT. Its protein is CASKDMSRNTEAFF.

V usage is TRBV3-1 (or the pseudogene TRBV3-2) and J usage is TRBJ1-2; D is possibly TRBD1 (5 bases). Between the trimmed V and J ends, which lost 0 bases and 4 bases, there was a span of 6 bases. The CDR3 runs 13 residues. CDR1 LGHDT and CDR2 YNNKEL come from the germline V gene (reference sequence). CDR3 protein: CASSQEGTYGYTF. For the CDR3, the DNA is TGTGCCAGCAGCCAAGAGGGGACCTATGGCTACACCTTC.